The source of this T cell receptor (beta chain) is a study of neurological immune-mediated disorders (dated by TCRdb to between 2019 and 2020). About the full investigation: Among the approximately 35 multiple sclerosis patients, relapsing-remitting MS was present in 31 and secondary progressive MS was present in 3. Using UMI-based sequencing, the study compared peripheral blood TCR-beta repertoires from patients with HTLV-I-associated myelopathy (HAM/TSP), patients with multiple sclerosis, and healthy controls. Longitudinal samples, technical triplicates and paired sorted CD4+ and CD8+ T-cell subsets, alongside PBMC samples, were included among the approximately 110 TCR-beta libraries. Longitudinal HAM/TSP and healthy donors were sampled at 3 time-points each (about 3-45 month intervals). The cohort included approximately 70 subjects: roughly 15 with HAM/TSP, approximately 34 with multiple sclerosis, and approximately 20 healthy controls. General conclusions and limits of the study: The MS cluster was not associated with any clinical or MRI features, and the authors stated that larger cohorts are needed. Phylogenetic analysis grouped repertoires from 18 of 34 MS patients into a cluster of related CDR3 sequences, suggesting a possible repertoire-level signature. TCR clonal expansion was highest in HAM/TSP patients and lowest in MS patients, with MS patients falling below even healthy controls. Across subjects, expanded clones never shared an identical CDR3 amino acid sequence, which suggests that the TCR-beta repertoires in every group were private.

The time point label here, explained by the study, means: longitudinal time-point 1 (baseline). For unsorted PBMC libraries, 2 million PBMCs were used after storage in RNAlater at -80 degrees C until RNA extraction. The multiple sclerosis patients were enrolled in a US clinical protocol that evaluated disease progression with magnetic resonance imaging. Peripheral blood was subjected to Ficoll-Hypaque density gradient centrifugation to isolate PBMCs, which were then cryopreserved in liquid nitrogen. Compared with the rest of its sample, this clonotype is medium-sized (0.01 to 0.1%). The antigen it binds to is not known. Qualities for individual bases were not recorded, and no much larger clone is one base off. To synthesize cDNA, template-switch 5'RACE was performed with a primer carrying a 10-nucleotide random unique molecular identifier so that each TCR transcript was tagged. Over 200 million TCR-beta sequences, covering 15-18 subjects, were produced in each sequencing run. Total RNA was extracted with the RNeasy kit. The KAPA Real-time Library Amplification kit was used to amplify TCR-beta VDJ regions with primers for the TCR constant region and the 5'RACE anchor. Sample indexes and Illumina adaptors were added in a first PCR, after which library yield was increased in a second PCR. The roughly 650 bp TCR product was size-selected on a 2% E-gel SizeSelection system after Ampure bead purification. Before pooling, libraries had their quality checked on a Bioanalyzer, their concentration measured with Qubit, and their quantity determined with the Kapa Library Quantification kit. An Illumina HiSeq 2500 sequenced the libraries paired-end 2 x 150 bp. To increase sequence diversity, about 25-31% phiX was spiked into each library pool. The authors' analysis ran thus. Quality-filtered reads were processed with the UMI-based MiGEC pipeline, which removed over 75% of raw TCR sequences during error correction. IMGT germline references were used for alignment of VDJ genes, and clonotypes were defined by a unique CDR3 amino acid sequence together with V-J genes. VDJtools evaluated clonal expansion, Shannon diversity and CDR3 relatedness (CalcPairwiseDistances, ClusterSamples); CLCbio workbench built phylogenetic trees. Clones with at least 8 unique UMIs were defined as expanded, with this threshold being based on coefficient-of-variation modelling across technical triplicates. TCRdb redid the processing of the public reads, applying fastp at Q25 and MiXCR, and retained in-frame beta chains. Rows are unified per CDR3 protein, each entry keeping the most common DNA and genes. These V and J calls derive from TCRdb rather than the authors' analysis. The sample has tens of thousands of distinct CDR3 sequences on record, less than 3.5% of them singletons. 7.5% to 8.5% of the sample is taken by the ten largest.

V and J are truncated by 4 bases and 6 bases respectively, leaving an intervening sequence of 11 bases. The germline V gene specifies SGHRS as CDR1 and YFSETQ as CDR2. The CDR3 has 12 amino acids, counting the end cysteine and phenylalanine. The CDR3 DNA has 36 bases and is translated from base 1. This receptor was taken from a woman aged 55-69 years with multiple sclerosis. Sequenced material: PBMCs. The chain couples TRBV5-1 to TRBJ2-7; the D gene remains uncertain. The nucleotides are TGCGCCAGCAGCCTGCGCCCAGCCGAGCAGTACTTC. Its coded protein is CASSLRPAEQYF.